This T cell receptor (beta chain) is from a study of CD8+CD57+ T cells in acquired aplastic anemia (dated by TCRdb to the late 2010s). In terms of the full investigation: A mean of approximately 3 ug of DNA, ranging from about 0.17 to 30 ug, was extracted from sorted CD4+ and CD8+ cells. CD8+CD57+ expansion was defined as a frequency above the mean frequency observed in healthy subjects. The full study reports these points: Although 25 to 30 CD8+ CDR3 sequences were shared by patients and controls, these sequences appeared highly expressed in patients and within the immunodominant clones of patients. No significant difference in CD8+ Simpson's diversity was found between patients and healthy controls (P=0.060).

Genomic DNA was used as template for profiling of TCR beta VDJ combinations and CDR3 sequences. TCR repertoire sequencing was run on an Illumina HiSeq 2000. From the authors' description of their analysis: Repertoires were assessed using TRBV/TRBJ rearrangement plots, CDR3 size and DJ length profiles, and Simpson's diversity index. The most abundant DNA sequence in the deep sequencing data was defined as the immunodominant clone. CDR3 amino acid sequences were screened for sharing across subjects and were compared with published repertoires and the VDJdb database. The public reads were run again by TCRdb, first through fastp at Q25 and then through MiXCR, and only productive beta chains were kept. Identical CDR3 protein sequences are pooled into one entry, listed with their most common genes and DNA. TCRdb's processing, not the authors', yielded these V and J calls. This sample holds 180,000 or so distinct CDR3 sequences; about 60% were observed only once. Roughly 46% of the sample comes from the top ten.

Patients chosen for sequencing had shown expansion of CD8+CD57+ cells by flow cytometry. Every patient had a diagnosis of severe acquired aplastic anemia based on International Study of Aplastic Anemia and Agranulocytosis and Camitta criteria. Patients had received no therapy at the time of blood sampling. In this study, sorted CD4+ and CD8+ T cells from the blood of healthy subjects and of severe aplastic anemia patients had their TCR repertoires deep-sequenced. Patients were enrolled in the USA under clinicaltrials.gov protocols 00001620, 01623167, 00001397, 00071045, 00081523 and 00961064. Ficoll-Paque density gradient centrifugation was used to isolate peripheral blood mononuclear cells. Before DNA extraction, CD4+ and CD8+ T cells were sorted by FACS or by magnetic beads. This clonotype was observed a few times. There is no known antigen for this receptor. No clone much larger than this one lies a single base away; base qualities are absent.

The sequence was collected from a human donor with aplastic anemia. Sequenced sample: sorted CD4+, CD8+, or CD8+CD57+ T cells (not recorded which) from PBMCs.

The DNA sequence is given as TGTGCCAGCAGCCCAAGGGCCGTCGGTGGTTACGAGCAGTACTTC. The translation is CASSPRAVGGYEQYF. The sequence links TRBV11-2 to TRBJ2-7; the D gene cannot be resolved reliably. CDR1 SGHAT and CDR2 FQNNGV are derived from the germline V gene. V and J lose 5 bases and 4 bases, and a span of 18 bases separates them. The CDR3 runs 15 residues from the cysteine to the phenylalanine. Only CDR3 DNA remains: 45 bases, in frame from the first base.